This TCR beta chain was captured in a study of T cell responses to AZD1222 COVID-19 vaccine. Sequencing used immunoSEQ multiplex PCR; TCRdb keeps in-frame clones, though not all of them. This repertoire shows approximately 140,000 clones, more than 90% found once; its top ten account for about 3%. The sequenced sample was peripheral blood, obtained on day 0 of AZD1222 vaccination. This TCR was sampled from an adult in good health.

The CDR3: CASSPTSDLYGYTF. As DNA, the CDR3 is TGTGCCAGCTCACCTACAAGCGACCTTTATGGCTACACCTTC. The rearrangement uses TRBV18 and TRBJ1-2; no definite D call. In germline, CDR1 is KGHSH, CDR2 LQKENI. The V end was cut by 3 bases, the J end by 5 bases, with 13 bases between. There are 14 residues in the CDR3.